Presented here are 24 T cell receptor beta chains from one specimen sequenced in a study of shared clonotypes between healthy human individuals. Produced via immunoSEQ multiplex PCR; TCRdb's table is partial and in-frame only. The data hold 800,000 to 1,200,000 clones, with 75% to 85% observed a single time. Sequenced: memory CD4+ T cells from PBMCs. Subset denoted: CD45RA-negative fraction. The origin of the receptors is a man between 18 and 29 years old in good health. Some clones in this sample may be carry-over from other donors' samples.

V and J are TRBV2 and TRBJ2-5, with 8 nucleotides matching TRBD1. The trim removed 3 bases at V and 5 bases at J, leaving 8 bases unmatched. This CDR3 is 15 amino acids long. The V gene's germline CDR1 is SNHLY and CDR2 FYNNEI. CDR3 sequence (DNA): TGTGCCAGCAGTGAGGGGCCAGGGGGCAGGGAGACCCAGTACTTC. It specifies CASSEGPGGRETQYF.

The rearrangement links TRBV7-2 to TRBJ2-2; the D is unclear. Germline V CDR1 and CDR2: SGHTA, FQGNSA. This CDR3 has 16 residues. V was trimmed by 1 base and J by 3 bases, leaving 12 bases between them. The CDR3: CASSLGVVGYTGELFF. The CDR3 coding sequence is TGTGCCAGCAGCTTAGGGGTCGTCGGATACACCGGGGAGCTGTTTTTT.

The genes are TRBV29-1 and TRBJ1-2; 7 positions match TRBD1. V shed 3 bases and J 4 bases; nucleotides not matched to a gene: 8. CDR3 length: 14 amino acids. Germline CDR1 is SQVTM and CDR2 is ANQGSEA. In nucleotides, the CDR3 is TGCAGCGTTGAGTCGAGGGACAGCCTCTATGGCTACACCTTC. Amino acid sequence: CSVESRDSLYGYTF.

A word on this clone: A far larger clone lies a single base away; this is likely a read error. Given the absence of the conserved phenylalanine or tryptophan at the CDR3 end, a read error is likely. V gene TRBV7-8 combines with J gene TRBJ2-7; D gene ambiguous. Per germline, CDR1 SGHVS and CDR2 FQNEAQ. The CDR3 loop spans 15 amino acids. V dropped 6 bases and J dropped 2 bases, with 17 bases sitting between them. CDR3 coding DNA: TGTGCCAGCAGTTTCCTCCGCTACTCACCCTACGAGCAGTACCTC. Protein: CASSFLRYSPYEQYL.

This clone has a single count. The V gene is TRBV6-6, the J gene TRBJ2-3, with D unclear. This CDR3 is built from 12 residues. V dropped 6 bases and J dropped 6 bases, with 10 bases sitting between them. The germline CDR1 and CDR2 sequences are MNHNY and SVGAGI (reference sequence). The CDR3 DNA reads TGTGCCAGCAGCCAACAGAAGGATACGCAGTATTTT. Translating it yields CASSQQKDTQYF.

The rearrangement uses TRBV6-9 and TRBJ2-7; weak D call: TRBD1 (6 bases). In germline, CDR1 is MNHGY, CDR2 SVAAGI. This CDR3 is 14 amino acids long. V lost 6 bases to trimming and J lost 0 bases, with 12 bases between them. CDR3 DNA: TGTGCCAGCAGCCCGGACAGCAGCTCCTACGAGCAGTACTTC. This translates into CASSPDSSSYEQYF.

There are a few counts of this clone. The genes are TRBV6-5 and TRBJ1-5; D not resolved. Per germline, CDR1 MNHEY and CDR2 SVGAGI. V gave up 0 bases and J gave up 9 bases, with 12 bases separating them. The CDR3 runs 14 residues. The CDR3 spells CASSYSPREGPQHF. CDR3 coding DNA: TGTGCCAGCAGTTACTCTCCCCGGGAGGGGCCCCAGCATTTT.

This clone was found a few times. The rearrangement uses TRBV7-8 and TRBJ2-7, with a possible D match to TRBD2 (5 bases). Trimming shortened V by 2 bases and J by 1 base, and 18 bases separated the two germline ends. CDR1 is SGHVS and CDR2 is FQNEAQ in the germline V gene. This CDR3 has 17 amino acids. The CDR3 reads CASSLPTDLAWSYEQYF. The CDR3 region has the DNA TGTGCCAGCAGCTTACCCACCGACCTAGCATGGTCCTACGAGCAGTACTTC.

This chain links TRBV7-9 with TRBJ1-1; TRBD1 is a possible D gene (5 bases). Germline-derived CDR1 and CDR2 are SEHNR and FQNEAQ (reference sequence). Trimming stripped 4 bases from V and 10 bases from J, with 13 bases between. CDR3 length equals 12 residues. CDR3 nucleotides: TGTGCCAGCAGCTCGCAGGGTTCAGGAGCTTTCTTT. It encodes CASSSQGSGAFF.

This clone was found a few times. The chain combines TRBV6-5 with TRBJ1-1, with D uncertain. The CDR3 loop spans 12 amino acids. V dropped 7 bases and J dropped 8 bases, with 14 bases sitting between them. Germline V gene data show CDR1 as MNHEY and CDR2 as SVGAGI. The CDR3 nucleotides read TGTGCCAGCAATTTGAACTGGCTCGAAGCTTTCTTT. It is translated as CASNLNWLEAFF.

This chain joins TRBV9 and TRBJ1-1; D remains ambiguous. Trimming stripped 0 bases from V and 2 bases from J, with 8 bases between. Germline loops: CDR1 SGDLS, CDR2 YYNGEE. The CDR3 has 14 amino acids. In nucleotides, the CDR3 is TGTGCCAGCAGCGTAGCTCCCGGTAACACTGAAGCTTTCTTT. This codes for CASSVAPGNTEAFF.

V gene TRBV5-5 combines with J gene TRBJ2-5, with TRBD1 identical over 10 bases. The germline V gene has CDR1 SGHKS and CDR2 YYEKEE (reference sequence). V gave up 4 bases and J gave up 1 base; unmatched junction bases: 4. This CDR3 has 15 amino acids. DNA of the CDR3: TGTGCCAGCAGCCGAGGGACAGGGGTCCAAGAGACCCAGTACTTC. It is translated as CASSRGTGVQETQYF.

This clone was detected only once. The chain carries TRBV25-1 and TRBJ2-5; unclear D gene. CDR1 MGHDK and CDR2 SYGVNS come from the germline V gene. The V end was cut by 6 bases, the J end by 2 bases, with 7 bases between. The CDR3 length is 12 residues. CDR3 sequence reads: CASRHRQETQYF. CDR3 DNA: TGTGCCAGCAGGCATAGGCAAGAGACCCAGTACTTC.

The chain uses TRBV11-2 and TRBJ1-4; TRBD1 might be the D (5 bases). The CDR3 consists of 14 residues. Per the germline V gene, CDR1 is SGHAT and CDR2 is FQNNGV. The V gene lost 6 bases and the J gene lost 8 bases, with 16 bases spanning the gap. CDR3 nucleotide sequence: TGTGCCAGCAGTTTCAGGGAAAGGGGCGAAAAACTGTTTTTT. This translates into CASSFRERGEKLFF.

V gene TRBV2 combines with J gene TRBJ1-5, with D perhaps matching TRBD1 (5 bases). With 5 bases removed from V and 2 bases from J, the gap between germline ends came to 13 bases. The CDR3 spans 15 residues. Germline V gene sequence: CDR1 SNHLY, CDR2 FYNNEI. CDR3 DNA: TGTGCCAGCAGTTTTGGGGGTGGAGGCAATCAGCCCCAGCATTTT. Protein product: CASSFGGGGNQPQHF.

This chain connects TRBV9 to TRBJ2-1; D remains unclear. Germline CDR1 is SGDLS and CDR2 is YYNGEE. CDR3 length: 13 residues. The V and J ends lost 3 bases and 10 bases respectively, with 14 bases between them. Here the CDR3 DNA reads TGTGCCAGCAGCGCCGAGAGCCGGGCCGAGCAGTTCTTC. This gives the protein CASSAESRAEQFF.

V gene TRBV5-4 combines with J gene TRBJ1-3; D is ambiguous. Trimming cost V 0 bases and J 8 bases, with 12 bases left between them. Germline CDR1 SGHNT, CDR2 YYREEE (reference sequence). CDR3 length equals 14 residues. CDR3 DNA sequence: TGTGCCAGCAGCTTGGAGGGCAGACCGGACACCATATATTTT. It specifies CASSLEGRPDTIYF.

The rearrangement uses TRBV5-1 and TRBJ2-7; 8 bases map to TRBD2. Germline V gene data show CDR1 as SGHRS and CDR2 as YFSETQ. The V segment lost 5 bases and the J segment 4 bases; nucleotides outside the gene matches: 8. This CDR3 is built from 14 residues. The CDR3 spells CASRPGLAIYEQYF. The CDR3, as DNA: TGCGCCAGCAGACCCGGACTAGCAATATACGAGCAGTACTTC.

The CDR3 DNA follows: TGCGCCAGCGGACGTCTGACTAGCGGGCAAGGGGAGACCCAGTACTTC. It specifies CASGRLTSGQGETQYF. The V gene is TRBV5-1, the J gene TRBJ2-5; 10 bases match TRBD2. With 7 bases clipped from V and 5 bases from J, the junction kept 14 bases outside the gene matches. Germline V gene lookup returns CDR1 SGHRS and CDR2 YFSETQ. The CDR3 has 16 amino acids.

V usage is TRBV28 and J usage is TRBJ1-5; possibly TRBD1 for D (5 bases). V lost 4 bases and J 0 bases, leaving 16 bases between the germline ends. Looked up from germline, CDR1 is MDHEN and CDR2 is SYDVKM. The CDR3 consists of 17 residues. The CDR3 is CASSSPGAVDSNQPQHF. CDR3 DNA sequence: TGTGCCAGCAGTTCCCCCGGGGCAGTTGATAGCAATCAGCCCCAGCATTTT.

The DNA for the CDR3 is TGTGCCAGCAGTTTAATTGAGAGTGGTATCGAGGACACTGAAGCTTTCTTT. This gives the protein CASSLIESGIEDTEAFF. V usage is TRBV28 and J usage is TRBJ1-1; D is undetermined. Germline V gene data show CDR1 as MDHEN and CDR2 as SYDVKM. The CDR3 is made up of 17 amino acids. Trimming pared 2 bases from V and 3 bases from J, leaving 19 bases between.

The chain links TRBV7-6 to TRBJ2-5, with D unclear. Trimming pared 5 bases from V and 3 bases from J, leaving 13 bases between. CDR3 length equals 14 residues. Germline CDR1 and CDR2: SGHVS and FNYEAQ. CDR3 amino acids: CASSPRSTKETQYF. The CDR3 DNA reads TGTGCCAGCAGCCCCCGGAGCACTAAAGAGACCCAGTACTTC.

V is TRBV7-3 and J is TRBJ2-1; D may correspond to TRBD1 or TRBD2 (5 bases each). The germline V gene has CDR1 SGHTA and CDR2 FQGTGA. CDR3 size: 17 residues. Trimming removed 1 base from V and 8 bases from J, with 21 bases in between. The CDR3 loop is CASSLMGSGREVDEQFF. Written as DNA, the CDR3 is TGTGCCAGCAGCTTAATGGGTTCGGGACGAGAGGTCGATGAGCAGTTCTTC.

The chain joins TRBV7-2 to TRBJ1-5; no definite D call. V dropped 5 bases and J dropped 0 bases, with 20 bases sitting between them. The CDR3 is 18 amino acids. Germline V gene data show CDR1 as SGHTA and CDR2 as FQGNSA. CDR3 in DNA: TGTGCCAGCAGCCCCGTGCATTGGCAACCATATAGCAATCAGCCCCAGCATTTT. It translates to CASSPVHWQPYSNQPQHF.